The 25 T cell receptor beta chains below all came from one sample that was sequenced in a study of OX40 agonist ivuxolimab in advanced cancers. The table came from immunoSEQ multiplex PCR; TCRdb's copy has only in-frame clones and leaves some out. In the table there are around 50,000 clones, around 94% of which are singletons. The sequencing here drew on CD4+ or CD8+ T cells sorted from blood, taken in a trial of the OX40 agonist ivuxolimab. The source of these receptors is an adult with an advanced solid tumor such as melanoma, head and neck, liver or kidney cancer.

The chain is built from TRBV27 and TRBJ2-7, with 10 bases matching TRBD2. Germline CDR1 is MNHEY and CDR2 is SMNVEV (reference sequence). Trimming cost V 6 bases and J 2 bases; bases outside gene matches: 4. CDR3 length: 14 residues. This CDR3 reads CASSPSGRAYEQYF. The CDR3 DNA is TGTGCCAGCAGCCCTAGCGGGAGAGCCTACGAGCAGTACTTC.

The gene calls are TRBV29-1 and TRBJ2-7; 9 positions match TRBD1. Losses at the gene ends were 3 bases for V and 1 base for J; bases not matched to a gene: 4. Germline loops: CDR1 SQVTM, CDR2 ANQGSEA. This CDR3 contains 14 residues. CDR3 bases: TGCAGCGTTGAGGGGACAGGGAATTCCTACGAGCAGTACTTC. As protein: CSVEGTGNSYEQYF.

The chain joins TRBV5-1 to TRBJ2-2, with D possibly matching TRBD2 (5 bases). The V gene lost 0 bases and the J gene lost 7 bases, with 10 bases spanning the gap. This CDR3 is 14 amino acids long. Germline V CDR1 and CDR2: SGHRS, YFSETQ. The CDR3, as DNA: TGCGCCAGCAGCTTGGTACCTGCGGGCGGGGAGCTGTTTTTT. Protein sequence: CASSLVPAGGELFF.

The V gene is TRBV28, the J gene TRBJ2-1; tentatively, D is TRBD1 (5 bases). CDR1 and CDR2 from the germline V gene are MDHEN and SYDVKM. V was trimmed by 5 bases and J by 6 bases, leaving 8 bases between them. This CDR3 comprises 12 residues. This CDR3 reads CASSADSNEQFF. The CDR3 DNA reads as TGTGCCAGCAGTGCAGACAGCAATGAGCAGTTCTTC. The variable domain in full, completed from reference TRBV28 and TRBJ2-1, reads DVKVTQSSRYLVKRTGEKVFLECVQDMDHENMFWYRQDPGLGLRLIYFSYDVKMKEKGDIPEGYSVSREKKERFSLILESASTNQTSMYLCASSADSNEQFFGPGTRLTVL.

The chain joins TRBV5-1 to TRBJ2-3; D is perhaps TRBD2 (7 bases). The germline V gene encodes CDR1 SGHRS and CDR2 YFSETQ. V was clipped by 2 bases and J by 5 bases, with 12 bases between them. The CDR3 spans 14 residues. The CDR3 DNA follows: TGCGCCAGCAGCTTTGGCGGGGGCATAGATACGCAGTATTTT. Its translation: CASSFGGGIDTQYF.

This chain joins TRBV10-2 and TRBJ1-4; weak D call: TRBD1 (6 bases). CDR1 and CDR2 from the germline V gene are WSHSY and SAAADI. V was clipped by 0 bases and J by 8 bases, with 13 bases between them. The CDR3 totals 15 residues. DNA of the CDR3: TGCGCCAGCAGTGAGTCAGGGGCAGGGGCGGAAAAACTGTTTTTT. This gives the protein CASSESGAGAEKLFF.

The chain couples TRBV7-8 to TRBJ2-1, with D possibly matching TRBD2 (6 bases). V lost 5 bases and J 7 bases, leaving 18 bases between the germline ends. The germline CDR1 and CDR2 sequences are SGHVS and FQNEAQ. The CDR3 spans 15 residues. Here the CDR3 DNA reads TGTGCCAGCAGCCTAGGACCAGCGGGTGAAAATGAGCAGTTCTTC. Protein product: CASSLGPAGENEQFF.

CDR3 loop: CASSPRLAGGIDEQFF. The CDR3 coding sequence is TGTGCCAGCAGCCCCCGACTAGCGGGAGGGATCGATGAGCAGTTCTTC. The rearrangement links TRBV11-3 to TRBJ2-1, with 14 bases lining up with TRBD2. V lost 5 bases to trimming and J lost 8 bases; unmatched junction nucleotides: 8. The CDR3 consists of 16 residues. The germline V gene encodes CDR1 SGHNT and CDR2 YENEEA.

The genes are TRBV28 and TRBJ2-7; 9 bases fit TRBD1. Unmatched junction bases numbered 8, after V lost 4 bases and J lost 4 bases. Germline loops: CDR1 MDHEN, CDR2 SYDVKM. This CDR3 spans 15 amino acids. The CDR3 sequence: CASSSSDRGGYEQYF. DNA for the CDR3: TGTGCCAGCAGTTCCTCCGACAGGGGGGGTTACGAGCAGTACTTC. Variable domain in full (rest from reference TRBV28 and TRBJ2-7): DVKVTQSSRYLVKRTGEKVFLECVQDMDHENMFWYRQDPGLGLRLIYFSYDVKMKEKGDIPEGYSVSREKKERFSLILESASTNQTSMYLCASSSSDRGGYEQYFGPGTRLTVT.

The V call is TRBV5-4, the J call TRBJ2-7, with TRBD1 matching over 8 bases. Germline trimming cut 4 bases from V and 1 base from J; bases unmatched to any gene: 7. Germline V CDR1 and CDR2: SGHNT, YYREEE (reference sequence). The CDR3 is 15 amino acids. CDR3 loop: CASSLGQGSSYEQYF. In DNA form, the CDR3 reads TGTGCCAGCAGCCTTGGACAGGGAAGTTCCTACGAGCAGTACTTC. The whole variable domain, filled in from reference TRBV5-4 and TRBJ2-7, reads ETGVTQSPTHLIKTRGQQVTLRCSSQSGHNTVSWYQQALGQGPQFIFQYYREEENGRGNFPPRFSGLQFPNYSSELNVNALELDDSALYLCASSLGQGSSYEQYFGPGTRLTVT.

This sequence joins TRBV9 and TRBJ2-2, with 8 bases that match TRBD2. In germline, CDR1 is SGDLS, CDR2 YYNGEE. This CDR3 is 15 amino acids long. J lost 3 bases, V lost 3 bases, and 4 bases had no gene match. The CDR3 reads CASSASGRHTGELFF. CDR3 bases: TGTGCCAGCAGCGCCAGCGGGAGACACACCGGGGAGCTGTTTTTT.

The chain is built from TRBV28 and TRBJ1-1; D is unresolved. The V and J ends lost 5 bases and 7 bases respectively, with 20 bases between them. This CDR3 region has 15 residues. From germline, CDR1 is MDHEN and CDR2 SYDVKM. CDR3 nucleotides: TGTGCCAGCAGTCCCCTGATTGCCGTACCAATTGAAGCTTTCTTT. Protein: CASSPLIAVPIEAFF.

V gene TRBV29-1 combines with J gene TRBJ1-2, with D possibly matching TRBD1 (5 bases). V was pared by 3 bases and J by 4 bases, with 9 bases between. Germline loops: CDR1 SQVTM, CDR2 ANQGSEA. The CDR3 length is 12 residues. CDR3 bases: TGCAGCGTTGACGGGGCTGTCTATGGCTACACCTTC. It specifies CSVDGAVYGYTF.

The rearrangement uses TRBV5-1 and TRBJ1-2, with 7 bases aligning to TRBD1. Per germline, CDR1 SGHRS and CDR2 YFSETQ. The CDR3 runs to 17 residues. With 4 bases clipped from V and 0 bases from J, the junction kept 12 bases outside the gene matches. The CDR3 reads CASSLETGATANYGYTF. CDR3 nucleotides: TGCGCCAGCAGCCTGGAAACAGGGGCTACAGCTAACTATGGCTACACCTTC.

The J gene is TRBJ2-7, the V gene TRBV10-1; 9 positions match TRBD1. J was trimmed by 3 bases and V by 4 bases; bases with no gene match: 4. CDR1 and CDR2 from the germline V gene are WNHNN and SYGVQD (reference sequence). The CDR3 sequence is 14 residues long. DNA of the CDR3: TGCGCCAGCAGTGCCGGACAGGGGTACTACGAGCAGTACTTC. Translating gives CASSAGQGYYEQYF.

This clone has only a few counts. The gene calls are TRBV19 and TRBJ2-7; D remains unclear. Germline CDR1 LNHDA, CDR2 SQIVND (reference sequence). V gave up 5 bases and J gave up 3 bases, with 11 bases separating them. The CDR3 extends over 13 amino acids. The CDR3 DNA reads as TGTGCCAGTAGTGGGAATGTGGGCTACGAGCAGTACTTC. Its translation: CASSGNVGYEQYF. Variable domain in full (rest from reference TRBV19 and TRBJ2-7): DGGITQSPKYLFRKEGQNVTLSCEQNLNHDAMYWYRQDPGQGLRLIYYSQIVNDFQKGDIAEGYSVSREKKESFPLTVTSAQKNPTAFYLCASSGNVGYEQYFGPGTRLTVT.

The chain combines TRBV10-2 with TRBJ2-3, with D hard to call. The V end was cut by 6 bases, the J end by 0 bases, with 19 bases between. This CDR3 has 17 residues. Germline V lookup: CDR1 WSHSY, CDR2 SAAADI. The CDR3 bases are TGCGCCAGCAGGGCCCCATTCGGTGAGACTAGCACAGATACGCAGTATTTT. Amino acids: CASRAPFGETSTDTQYF.

J is TRBJ1-2 and V is TRBV28, with D hard to call. The germline gives CDR1 MDHEN, CDR2 SYDVKM. The CDR3 length is 16 residues. Trimming removed 7 bases from V and 8 bases from J, with 26 bases in between. DNA for the CDR3: TGTGCCAGCACAGTTACATCGAAATTTGGGCGGTACGGCTACACCTTC. Translated: CASTVTSKFGRYGYTF.

This chain links TRBV6-1 with TRBJ2-7, with D uncertain. The CDR3 runs 12 residues. Germline-derived CDR1 and CDR2 are MNHNS and SASEGT. Trimming left V 1 base short and J 6 bases short, with 7 bases between. CDR3 loop: CASSEVVSEQYF. CDR3 coding DNA: TGTGCCAGCAGTGAAGTTGTGAGCGAGCAGTACTTC.

Here the CDR3 reads CASSPLRVRAGAFF. Here the CDR3 DNA reads TGTGCCAGCAGCCCCCTCCGGGTCAGGGCTGGAGCTTTCTTT. The rearrangement links TRBV7-3 to TRBJ1-1; tentatively, D is TRBD1 (5 bases). The CDR3 length is 14 residues. The germline V gene encodes CDR1 SGHTA and CDR2 FQGTGA. V was cut by 5 bases and J by 10 bases, with 20 bases left in between.

V gene TRBV27 combines with J gene TRBJ1-6; 10 positions match TRBD1. Germline assignment: CDR1 MNHEY and CDR2 SMNVEV (reference sequence). The CDR3 is 14 amino acids. The V and J ends lost 8 bases and 8 bases, in that order; junction bases with no gene match: 6. The CDR3 DNA reads as TGTGCCAGCTCCCCGGACAGGGGGTATTCACCCCTCCACTTT. It is translated as CASSPDRGYSPLHF.

The chain couples TRBV19 to TRBJ2-5; D may match TRBD1 or TRBD2 (5 bases each). The end of the DNA is better explained by TRBJ2-7, so the J call may be wrong. Germline CDR1 and CDR2: LNHDA and SQIVND (reference sequence). This CDR3 is 16 amino acids long. The CDR3 loop reads CASSRGYGTGNYEQYF. CDR3 in DNA: TGTGCCAGTAGTAGGGGGTACGGGACGGGAAACTACGAGCAGTACTTC.

The CDR3 nucleotides read TGTGCCAGCAGTTACACCTCAACAGCCTACGAGCAGTACTTC. It encodes CASSYTSTAYEQYF. The chain has TRBV6-6 and TRBJ2-7; D call uncertain. Germline CDR1 reads MNHNY; CDR2 reads SVGAGI (reference sequence). V lost 2 bases and J lost 2, with 10 bases in between. This CDR3 is built from 14 residues.

J is TRBJ2-5 and V is TRBV27; a weak D match, TRBD1 (5 bases). This CDR3 contains 14 residues. Germline CDR1 MNHEY, CDR2 SMNVEV (reference sequence). Trimming cost V 2 bases and J 2 bases, with 9 bases left between them. The CDR3 bases are TGTGCCAGCAGTTTAGACAGTTTACAAGAGACCCAGTACTTC. Amino acid sequence: CASSLDSLQETQYF.

The CDR3 region has the DNA TGCAGCGTTGTCCCTGGACAGGCGACCTACGAGCAGTACTTC. This codes for CSVVPGQATYEQYF. The rearrangement joins TRBV29-1 to TRBJ2-7; 7 nucleotides line up with TRBD1. Germline V lookup: CDR1 SQVTM, CDR2 ANQGSEA. The CDR3 consists of 14 residues. The ends lost 4 bases at V and 2 bases at J; junction bases unmatched: 8.